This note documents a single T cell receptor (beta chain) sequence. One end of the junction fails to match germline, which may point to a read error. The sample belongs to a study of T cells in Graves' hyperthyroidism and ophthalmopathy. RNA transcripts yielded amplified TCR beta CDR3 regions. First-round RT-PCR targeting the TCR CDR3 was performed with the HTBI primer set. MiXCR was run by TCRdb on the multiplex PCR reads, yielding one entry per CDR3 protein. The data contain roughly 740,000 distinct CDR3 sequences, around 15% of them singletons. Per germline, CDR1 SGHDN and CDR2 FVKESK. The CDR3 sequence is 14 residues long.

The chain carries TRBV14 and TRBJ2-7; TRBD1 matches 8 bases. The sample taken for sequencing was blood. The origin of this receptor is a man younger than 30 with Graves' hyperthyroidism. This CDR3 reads CAGSPGQGSYEQYF. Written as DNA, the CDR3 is TGTGCCGGCAGCCCCGGACAGGGAAGCTACGAGCAGTACTTC.